The 10 T cell receptor beta chains given below trace back to one sample, sequenced in a study of shared clonotypes between healthy human individuals. The repertoire was sequenced with immunoSEQ multiplex PCR; TCRdb's copy has only in-frame clones and lacks some. The repertoire holds millions of clones, 95% seen once, with under 0.15% in the top ten. The specimen was naive CD4+ T cells sorted from blood. Subset of the sample: CD45RA+ positively selected. Receptors were obtained from a man between 18 and 35 years old in good health.

As for this clone: The identical CDR3 is also encoded by other nucleotide sequences in the sample. DNA of the CDR3: TGTGCCAGCAGTCCCGCTCGCGGCTACACCTTC. It specifies CASSPARGYTF. The V call is TRBV28, the J call TRBJ1-2; D is unclear. V was clipped by 5 bases and J by 8 bases, with 9 bases between them. The CDR3 is 11 residues long. Germline CDR1 and CDR2: MDHEN and SYDVKM.

The J gene is TRBJ1-3, the V gene TRBV4-1; possibly TRBD1 for D (5 bases). The CDR3 covers 18 residues. Germline CDR1 and CDR2: MGHRA and YSYEKL. Trimming shortened V by 1 base and J by 0 bases, and 16 bases separated the two germline ends. CDR3 loop: CASSQGVPGSDSGNTIYF. CDR3 in DNA: TGCGCCAGCAGCCAAGGCGTTCCAGGGTCTGACTCTGGAAACACCATATATTTT.

The chain combines TRBV7-6 with TRBJ2-3; possible D gene TRBD2, 5 bases. Looked up from germline, CDR1 is SGHVS and CDR2 is FNYEAQ. The CDR3 runs to 15 residues. V lost 4 bases and J lost 1, with 12 bases in between. The chain's CDR3 is CASSSIAMGTDTQYF. The DNA of the CDR3 is TGTGCCAGCAGCTCAATAGCGATGGGCACAGATACGCAGTATTTT.

This chain links TRBV7-2 with TRBJ2-7, with 9 positions matching TRBD2. Germline-derived CDR1 and CDR2 are SGHTA and FQGNSA. This CDR3 has 16 residues. Losses at the gene ends were 5 bases for V and 2 bases for J; bases not matched to a gene: 10. CDR3 sequence: CASSVRLADYPYEQYF. In DNA form, the CDR3 reads TGTGCCAGCAGCGTGAGACTAGCGGATTACCCCTACGAGCAGTACTTC.

This chain joins TRBV4-3 and TRBJ2-5; 13 bases align to TRBD2. The CDR3 loop spans 17 amino acids. Germline loops: CDR1 LGHNA, CDR2 YSLEER. The trim removed 1 base at V and 2 bases at J, leaving 4 bases unmatched. The CDR3 spells CASSQGGLAGTQETQYF. Written as DNA, the CDR3 is TGCGCCAGCAGCCAAGGGGGACTAGCGGGAACACAAGAGACCCAGTACTTC.

As for this clone: The junction and the germline gene differ at one end; a read error may be behind it. The rearrangement joins TRBV7-7 to TRBJ2-3; D call uncertain. The CDR3 runs 16 residues. From germline, CDR1 is SSHAT and CDR2 FNYEAQ (reference sequence). CDR3 DNA: TGTGCTAGCAGCCCAGGTCGTAGTCAAGGGTCAGATACGCAGTATTTT. Translation gives CASSPGRSQGSDTQYF.

The rearrangement links TRBV28 to TRBJ2-1; 11 bases agree with TRBD1. The CDR3 spans 18 residues. Per germline, CDR1 MDHEN and CDR2 SYDVKM. V shed 4 bases and J 8 bases; nucleotides not matched to a gene: 16. The CDR3 is CASSSDRGLYLIPDEQFF. CDR3 nucleotides: TGTGCCAGCAGTTCGGACAGGGGGCTCTACCTAATCCCGGATGAGCAGTTCTTC.

This rearrangement joins TRBV18 to TRBJ1-4; unclear D gene. The ends were cut back, 0 bases at V and 3 bases at J, with 8 bases in the middle. Germline assignment: CDR1 KGHSH and CDR2 LQKENI. CDR3 size: 15 residues. CDR3: CASSPPSLSNEKLFF. The CDR3 bases are TGTGCCAGCTCACCACCCTCATTATCTAATGAAAAACTGTTTTTT.

The chain carries TRBV5-1 and TRBJ1-4; 7 nucleotides agree with TRBD1. CDR1 is SGHRS and CDR2 is YFSETQ in the germline V gene. With 4 bases clipped from V and 8 bases from J, the junction kept 14 bases outside the gene matches. The CDR3 has 16 residues. The CDR3 here is CASSLPQGTGLEKLFF. CDR3 DNA: TGCGCCAGCAGCCTACCACAGGGGACGGGGTTAGAAAAACTGTTTTTT. Full variable domain (rest looked up from reference TRBV5-1 and TRBJ1-4): KAGVTQTPRYLIKTRGQQVTLSCSPISGHRSVSWYQQTPGQGLQFLFEYFSETQRNKGNFPGRFSGRQFSNSRSEMNVSTLELGDSALYLCASSLPQGTGLEKLFFGSGTQLSVL.

The chain links TRBV5-4 to TRBJ2-5; the match to TRBD2 covers 10 bases. This CDR3 is 15 amino acids long. V lost 5 bases to trimming and J lost 5 bases; unmatched junction nucleotides: 9. Germline CDR1 is SGHNT and CDR2 is YYREEE (reference sequence). In DNA form, the CDR3 reads TGTGCCAGCAGTCCCTCCGGGACTAGCGACGAGACCCAGTACTTC. As protein: CASSPSGTSDETQYF.